The rows below give T cell receptor beta chains drawn from one sample of a study of T cells after yellow fever vaccination. In TCRdb, the 5' RACE reads were re-called with MiXCR into one record per CDR3 protein. The table lists 100,000 to 150,000 distinct CDR3 sequences, 6% to 8% of them singletons, with approximately 2.7% in the top ten. This specimen consisted of CD4+ T cells sorted from PBMCs, obtained 10 days after the first yellow fever vaccination. The receptors come from a man aged 18-30 years who received the YFV17D yellow fever vaccine. Both conserved end residues are part of each CDR3. D genes are given only for firm matches. Not every row has a clone size; where given, it reads once, few, many or a size class.

D	size	V	J	DNA	CDR3
TRBD2	many	TRBV20-1	TRBJ2-1	TGCAGTGCTAGAGGCGGGGGGGCTTACTATGAGCAGTTCTTC	CSARGGGAYYEQFF
TRBD1	many	TRBV6-5	TRBJ2-3	TGTGCCAGCAGTTACTCGATTGGGACAGGGGACGGCACAGATACGCAGTATTTT	CASSYSIGTGDGTDTQYF
TRBD1	many	TRBV5-1	TRBJ2-7	TGCGCCAGCCGTCCCCCGGGACAGGGCTACGAGCAGTACTTC	CASRPPGQGYEQYF
-	-	TRBV21-1	TRBJ1-5	TGTGCCAGCAGCCCAACCCAGGGATATAGCAATCAGCCCCAGCATTTT	CASSPTQGYSNQPQHF
-	many	TRBV7-9	TRBJ1-3	TGTGCCAGCAGCTCAAACCTCTCTGGAAACACCATATATTTT	CASSSNLSGNTIYF
-	many	TRBV6-2/TRBV6-3	TRBJ2-3	TGTGCCAGCAGTTACGGGAGAGATACGCAGTATTTT	CASSYGRDTQYF
-	many	TRBV11-2	TRBJ2-5	TGTGCCAGCAGCCCATGGGGGGGCCTCGGGGAGACCCAGTACTTC	CASSPWGGLGETQYF
-	-	TRBV6-2/TRBV6-3	TRBJ1-5	TGTGCCAGCAGCACCCGGGGGCCAGGGTCGGGTCAGCCCCAGCATTTT	CASSTRGPGSGQPQHF
-	many	TRBV5-6	TRBJ2-5	TGTGCCAGCAGCCCGGTCGGACTTTTCCAAGAGACCCAGTACTTC	CASSPVGLFQETQYF
TRBD1	many	TRBV7-2	TRBJ1-6	TGTGCCAGCAGCTTAGCTGGGACAGCAACTAATTCACCCCTCCACTTT	CASSLAGTATNSPLHF
-	many	TRBV7-2	TRBJ1-4	TGTGCCAGCAGCCCGGCGGGGTTTCGTGAAAAACTGTTTTTT	CASSPAGFREKLFF
TRBD1	many	TRBV7-2	TRBJ1-2	TGTGCCAGCAGCTTGAGACAGGGGTTGAACTATGGCTACACCTTC	CASSLRQGLNYGYTF